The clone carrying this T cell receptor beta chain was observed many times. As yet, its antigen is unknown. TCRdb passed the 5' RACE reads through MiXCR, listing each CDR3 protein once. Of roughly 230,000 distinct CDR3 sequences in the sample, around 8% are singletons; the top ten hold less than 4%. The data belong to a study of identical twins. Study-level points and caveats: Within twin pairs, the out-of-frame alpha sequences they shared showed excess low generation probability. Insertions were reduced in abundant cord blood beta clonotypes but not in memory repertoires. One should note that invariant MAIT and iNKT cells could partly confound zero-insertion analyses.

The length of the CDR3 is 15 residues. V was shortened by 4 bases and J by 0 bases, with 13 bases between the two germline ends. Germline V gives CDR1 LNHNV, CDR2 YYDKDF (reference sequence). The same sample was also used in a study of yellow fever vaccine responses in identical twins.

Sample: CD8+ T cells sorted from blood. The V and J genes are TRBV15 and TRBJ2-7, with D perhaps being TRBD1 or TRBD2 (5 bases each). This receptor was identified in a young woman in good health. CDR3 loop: CATSTGTGSSYEQYF. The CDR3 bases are TGTGCCACCAGCACCGGGACGGGGAGCTCCTACGAGCAGTACTTC. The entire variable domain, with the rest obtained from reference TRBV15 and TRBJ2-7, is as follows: DAMVIQNPRYQVTQFGKPVTLSCSQTLNHNVMYWYQQKSSQAPKLLFHYYDKDFNNEADTPDNFQSRRPNTSFCFLDIRSPGLGDTAMYLCATSTGTGSSYEQYFGPGTRLTVT.